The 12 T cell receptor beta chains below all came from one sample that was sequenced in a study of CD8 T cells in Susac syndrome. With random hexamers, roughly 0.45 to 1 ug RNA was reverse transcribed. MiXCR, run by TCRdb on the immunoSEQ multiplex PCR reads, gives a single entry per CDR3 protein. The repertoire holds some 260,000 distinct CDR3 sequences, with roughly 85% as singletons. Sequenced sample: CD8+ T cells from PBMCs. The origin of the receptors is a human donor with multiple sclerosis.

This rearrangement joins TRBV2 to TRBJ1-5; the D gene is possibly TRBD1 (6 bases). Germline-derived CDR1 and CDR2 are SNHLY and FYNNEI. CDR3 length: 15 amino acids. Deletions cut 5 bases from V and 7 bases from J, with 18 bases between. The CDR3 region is CASSMLSRGPQPQHF. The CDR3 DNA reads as TGTGCCAGCAGTATGTTATCCAGGGGACCCCAGCCCCAGCATTTT.

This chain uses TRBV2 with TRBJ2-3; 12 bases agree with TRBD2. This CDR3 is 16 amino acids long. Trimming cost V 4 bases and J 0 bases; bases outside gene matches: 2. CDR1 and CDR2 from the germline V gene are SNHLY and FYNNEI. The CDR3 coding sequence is TGTGCCAGCAGTGCCGGACTAGCGGGGAGCACAGATACGCAGTATTTT. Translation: CASSAGLAGSTDTQYF. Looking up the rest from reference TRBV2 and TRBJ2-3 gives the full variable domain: EPEVTQTPSHQVTQMGQEVILRCVPISNHLYFYWYRQILGQKVEFLVSFYNNEISEKSEIFDDQFSVERPDGSNFTLKIRSTKLEDSAMYFCASSAGLAGSTDTQYFGPGTRLTVL.

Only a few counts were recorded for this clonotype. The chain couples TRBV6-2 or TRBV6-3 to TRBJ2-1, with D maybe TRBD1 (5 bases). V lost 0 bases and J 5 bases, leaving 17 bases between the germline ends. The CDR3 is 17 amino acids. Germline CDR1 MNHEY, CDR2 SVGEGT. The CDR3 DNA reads TGTGCCAGCAGTTACTCGATTCACTCCGAACAGGACAATGAGCAGTTCTTC. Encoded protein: CASSYSIHSEQDNEQFF.

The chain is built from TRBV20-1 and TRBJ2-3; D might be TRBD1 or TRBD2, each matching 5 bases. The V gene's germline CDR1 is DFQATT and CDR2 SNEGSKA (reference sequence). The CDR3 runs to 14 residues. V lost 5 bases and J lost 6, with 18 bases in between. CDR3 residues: CSAATAGAEDTQYF. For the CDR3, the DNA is TGCAGTGCTGCTACCGCCGGGGCCGAGGATACGCAGTATTTT.

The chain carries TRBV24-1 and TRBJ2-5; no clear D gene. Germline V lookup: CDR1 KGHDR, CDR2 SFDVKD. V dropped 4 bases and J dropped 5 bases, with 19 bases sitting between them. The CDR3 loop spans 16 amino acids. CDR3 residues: CATSDSTTWVGETQYF. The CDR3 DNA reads TGTGCCACCAGTGACTCAACGACCTGGGTCGGGGAGACCCAGTACTTC.

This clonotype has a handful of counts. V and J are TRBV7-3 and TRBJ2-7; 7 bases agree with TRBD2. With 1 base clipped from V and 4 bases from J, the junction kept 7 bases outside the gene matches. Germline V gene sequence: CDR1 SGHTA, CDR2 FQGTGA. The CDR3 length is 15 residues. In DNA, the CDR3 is TGTGCCAGCAGCTTAATGGCCGGGACTAAATACGAGCAGTACTTC. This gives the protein CASSLMAGTKYEQYF.

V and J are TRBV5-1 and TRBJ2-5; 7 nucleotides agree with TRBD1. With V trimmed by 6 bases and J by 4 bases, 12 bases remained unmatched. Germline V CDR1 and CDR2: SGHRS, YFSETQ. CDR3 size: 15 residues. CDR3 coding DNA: TGCGCCAGCACCGCCTGGGAGACAGGGTCAGAGACCCAGTACTTC. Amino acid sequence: CASTAWETGSETQYF.

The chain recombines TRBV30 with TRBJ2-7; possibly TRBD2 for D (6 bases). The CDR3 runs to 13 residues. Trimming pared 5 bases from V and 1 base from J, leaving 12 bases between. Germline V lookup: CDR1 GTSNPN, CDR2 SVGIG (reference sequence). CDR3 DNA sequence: TGTGCCTGGTGTCGTCGGGGGTCCTACGAGCAGTACTTC. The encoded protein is CAWCRRGSYEQYF.

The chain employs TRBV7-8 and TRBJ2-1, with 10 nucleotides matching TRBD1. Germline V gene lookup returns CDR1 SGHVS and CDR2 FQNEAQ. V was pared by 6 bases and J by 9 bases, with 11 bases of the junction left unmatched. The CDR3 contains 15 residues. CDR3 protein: CASSFDRGLGSEQFF. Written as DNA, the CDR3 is TGTGCCAGCAGTTTTGACAGGGGGCTGGGGAGTGAGCAGTTCTTC.

Here the CDR3 DNA reads TGTGCCAGCAGCTTTGGGACGGGGGAATACGAGCAGTACTTC. Translating gives CASSFGTGEYEQYF. This chain uses TRBV11-2 with TRBJ2-7; D perhaps matches TRBD2 (6 bases). The germline V and J ends were trimmed by 3 bases and 4 bases, with 13 bases remaining between them. The CDR3 spans 14 residues. Germline CDR1 reads SGHAT; CDR2 reads FQNNGV.

The CDR3 here is CASSLRGVPNTGELFF. The CDR3 DNA reads TGTGCCAGCAGTTTGAGGGGCGTCCCGAACACCGGGGAGCTGTTTTTT. The chain uses TRBV27 and TRBJ2-2; D is possibly TRBD1 or TRBD2 (5 bases each). The germline V gene encodes CDR1 MNHEY and CDR2 SMNVEV (reference sequence). The CDR3 length is 16 residues. Trimming removed 3 bases at V and 0 bases at J, with 11 bases between.

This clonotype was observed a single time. The chain's CDR3 is CASSVTGARGYTF. The CDR3 DNA sequence: TGTGCCAGCAGCGTGACGGGGGCGCGGGGCTACACCTTC. This sequence joins TRBV9 and TRBJ1-2; perhaps TRBD1 as D (6 bases). CDR1 and CDR2 (germline): SGDLS, YYNGEE. V was trimmed by 2 bases and J by 8 bases, leaving 13 bases between them. The CDR3 has 13 residues.